Below, 9 T cell receptor beta chains from the same sample are listed, as sequenced in a study of blood T cell repertoires in COVID-19. Assay: immunoSEQ multiplex PCR; the TCRdb copy retains only in-frame clones and omits some. The sample shows about 340,000 clones, around 83% of them seen only once. Sequences were obtained from peripheral blood. The receptors shown here come from a man between 25 and 39 years old with active or convalescent COVID-19.

The chain couples TRBV27 to TRBJ2-7, with 9 bases matching TRBD1. CDR3 size: 19 residues. Trimming at V came to 6 bases and at J to 1 base, leaving 19 bases not matched to a gene. Germline loops: CDR1 MNHEY, CDR2 SMNVEV (reference sequence). This chain's CDR3 is CASSPTLSRDRVRSYEQYF. CDR3 coding DNA: TGTGCCAGCAGCCCCACGCTCTCCCGGGACAGGGTACGATCCTACGAGCAGTACTTC.

The rearrangement links TRBV6-2 or TRBV6-3 to TRBJ1-1, with D possibly matching TRBD1 (5 bases). The CDR3 totals 14 residues. Trimming took 4 bases from V and 3 from J, leaving 12 bases between them. Germline V gene data show CDR1 as MNHEY and CDR2 as SVGEGT. Here the CDR3 DNA reads TGTGCCAGCAGTTTTGCCGGGGGGGACACTGAAGCTTTCTTT. Its translation is CASSFAGGDTEAFF.

The chain combines TRBV10-3 with TRBJ2-7, with 11 bases aligning to TRBD2. V was pared by 11 bases and J by 4 bases, with 4 bases of the junction left unmatched. This CDR3 is built from 12 residues. CDR1 ENHRY and CDR2 SYGVKD come from the germline V gene. CDR3 protein: CAGGTSGYEQYF. Here the CDR3 DNA reads TGTGCCGGAGGGACTAGCGGTTACGAGCAGTACTTC.

The chain links TRBV28 to TRBJ2-7; TRBD2 matches 9 bases. The CDR3 is 14 residues long. Germline assignment: CDR1 MDHEN and CDR2 SYDVKM. The trim removed 3 bases at V and 2 bases at J, leaving 2 bases unmatched. DNA for the CDR3: TGTGCCAGCAGTTTCCTAGCGGGAACCTACGAGCAGTACTTC. As protein: CASSFLAGTYEQYF.

The chain joins TRBV30 to TRBJ2-3; D is uncertain. Germline V gene sequence: CDR1 GTSNPN, CDR2 SVGIG (reference sequence). Trimming removed 3 bases at V and 4 bases at J, with 8 bases between. The CDR3 is made up of 12 amino acids. CDR3 amino acids: CAWSKLADTQYF. The CDR3 nucleotides read TGTGCCTGGAGCAAGTTAGCAGATACGCAGTATTTT.

The chain combines TRBV5-6 with TRBJ1-1; D is uncertain. Germline V gives CDR1 SGHDT, CDR2 YYEEEE. Trimming removed 9 bases from V and 4 bases from J, with 16 bases in between. The CDR3 covers 13 residues. The CDR3 protein is CATLRSGGTEAFF. DNA for the CDR3: TGTGCCACCCTGAGGTCAGGAGGCACTGAAGCTTTCTTT.

The genes are TRBV7-2 and TRBJ1-2; D is uncertain. Trimming removed 0 bases at V and 3 bases at J, with 14 bases between. This CDR3 region has 16 residues. Germline V gene data show CDR1 as SGHTA and CDR2 as FQGNSA. The CDR3: CASSLALGRFDYGYTF. The DNA of the CDR3 is TGTGCCAGCAGCTTAGCGCTTGGGCGATTTGACTATGGCTACACCTTC.

The chain uses TRBV2 and TRBJ2-3; TRBD2 aligns across 7 bases. Germline V gives CDR1 SNHLY, CDR2 FYNNEI. The ends lost 3 bases at V and 2 bases at J; junction bases unmatched: 5. The CDR3 is 15 amino acids. DNA of the CDR3: TGTGCCAGCAGTGAGACTAGCTGGTTCACAGATACGCAGTATTTT. It codes for CASSETSWFTDTQYF.

CDR3 region: CASTTGVYYGYTF. The DNA of the CDR3 is TGTGCCAGCACGACAGGGGTCTACTATGGCTACACCTTC. The genes are TRBV12-3 or TRBV12-4 and TRBJ1-2; 8 bases map to TRBD1. J was trimmed by 3 bases and V by 7 bases; bases with no gene match: 4. The length of the CDR3 is 13 residues.